This TCR delta chain was profiled in a study of Vδ1+ human thymocytes. Study findings and constraints: Thymic TRG and TRD repertoires appeared highly polyclonal.

The template was reverse-transcribed extracted RNA. CDR3 amplicons came from multiplex PCR with pooled V-gene forward and constant-region reverse primers. TCRdb reanalysed the multiplex PCR reads via CATT. The sample yields tens of thousands of delta-chain clones, about 16% seen once. J lost 0 bases, V lost 5 bases, and 15 bases had no gene match. The CDR3 is 19 amino acids. Germline-derived CDR1 and CDR2 are TSWWSYY and QGS. Turning to this clone: No antigen is known for it.

This chain joins TRDV1 and TRDJ1, with 10 bases matching TRDD3. The material sequenced was Vdelta1+ gamma-delta thymocytes from the thymus. Subset: FACS-sorted CD3+ TCRalphabeta- TCRVdelta1+ TCRVdelta2- thymocytes. The source of this sequence is a boy in the first two years of life who had congenital heart surgery. Written as DNA, the CDR3 is TGTGCTCTTGGGAGCGGGGGGAATACTGGGGGATTTGACACCGATAAACTCATCTTT. This translates into CALGSGGNTGGFDTDKLIF.